The clone carrying this TCR beta chain was found a few times. This record belongs to a study of blood T cells in healthy people across ages. Isolation yielded PBMCs, at least 6 million per sample, in every case. Sample-barcoded 5' priming and a J-beta primer mix drove a second PCR of roughly 6 to 12 cycles. Each CDR3 protein is one row after TCRdb ran MiXCR on the 5' RACE reads. The sample has hundreds of thousands of distinct CDR3 sequences; around 31% are singletons. CDR3 length: 17 residues. CDR1 is SGHTA and CDR2 is FQGNSA in the germline V gene. V gave up 1 base and J gave up 5 bases; unmatched junction bases: 10.

The clonotype originates from a woman older than 75 in good health. The gene calls are TRBV7-2 and TRBJ2-3; 9 bases fit TRBD2. The sample was blood. CDR3 DNA sequence: TGTGCCAGCAGCTTAGAGTTTGGGCGGGGGGGAATAGATACGCAGTATTTT. It yields the protein CASSLEFGRGGIDTQYF.